This T cell receptor (beta chain) was documented in a study of shared clonotypes between healthy human individuals (dated by TCRdb to the early 2020s). Concerning the study at large: A few men and two women, aged 18 to 49 years, made up the cohort. To increase sequencing depth and limit assay-specific biases, TCR repertoire library preparation and sequencing were carried out by different laboratories using diverse techniques. For each donor, three plates each were used for CD4 naive and CD4 memory, two plates were used for CD8 naive, and one plate was used for CD8 memory. Each donor's leukapheresis produced roughly between roughly 0.85 and 10 billion PBMCs. To estimate repertoire size and how much clonotype sharing occurs between individuals, the study deeply sequenced the blood TCR repertoires of several healthy adults. The research as a whole found: Higher generation probabilities were observed for clonotypes shared by all four sorted-subset donors than for non-shared clonotypes. Naive subsets generally had larger estimated clonotype richness than memory subsets. Because the study included a small number of donors, the genetic and exposure-history diversity represented was limited. Sharing across several donors was observed for about 5% of naive CD4, 3% to 4% of naive CD8, 2% to 2.5% of memory CD4, and around 0.4% of memory CD8 clonotypes. Based on pairwise subsampling, the degree of clonotype sharing among donors was expected to be affected by sequencing depth. Incomplete sequencing was indicated by rarefaction of sorted-subset datasets, despite the large sequencing depth. Only blood was sampled, and tissue TCR repertoires likely differ from those in blood.

Concerning this clone: Its antigen target is currently unknown. Base qualities are missing; no much larger clone stands one base away. The sample contains more than one DNA sequence encoding this CDR3.

Taken from the germline V gene, the CDR1 and CDR2 loops are SGHRS and YFSETQ. Inclusive of the bounding cysteine and phenylalanine, the CDR3 is 14 residues long. Only CDR3 DNA is held: 42 bases, read in frame from base 1. V is cut by 0 bases and J by 1 base, and the space between the germline ends is 8 bases. Using the deep immunoSEQ assay, TCR CDR3 regions were amplified from genomic DNA by multiplex PCR. Genomic DNA extracted from each cell subset was distributed evenly over all wells of several immunoSEQ 96-well plates, and each plate served as one replicate. For sorted subsets, about 0.2 ug genomic DNA, equal to about 30,000 T cell genomes, was loaded into each replicate PCR. Purified libraries were measured with a Qubit 3.0 fluorometer, size-checked on a Bioanalyzer 2100, and measured again with the KAPA Library Quantification kit. Every immunoSEQ 96-well plate was sequenced on a dedicated single-read 150-cycle Illumina NextSeq 550 flow cell. For the original study's pipeline: The immunoSEQ output contained only junctional sequences without quality scores, so filtering could not match that applied to full-length reads. To assign V/J genes and CDR3, sequences were annotated against IMGT germline references using PyIR, a Python wrapper for IgBLAST v1.9. Reads were removed for weak V/J assignments (E-value above 1e-6), missing CDR3, stop codons, out-of-frame junctions, or ambiguous translated residues. V3J clonotypes were defined by identical inferred V gene, J gene, and CDR3 amino acid sequence. Percentage overlap between repertoires was calculated by dividing the number of shared unique clonotypes by the size of the smaller repertoire. Richness of each repertoire was evaluated using RTK rarefaction, the Chao1 estimator, and Recon v2.1 estimates of unobserved clonotypes. Generation probabilities for all TCRbeta clonotypes obtained by the gDNA method from four donors were computed using OLGA. TCRdb took over this immuneACCESS table, retaining in-frame rearrangements with V and J assigned. Such tables are incomplete; in checked studies, under half of the missing clones stem from an unresolved V gene, and the remainder is unexplained. D and trimming were read from the DNA, whereas the V and J calls and clone size are those reported in that table. The sample includes roughly 700,000 clones, with over 65% observed a single time. The ten largest make up more than 1.5% of the sample.

Donors were healthy HIV-negative adults with no recently reported acute infections or vaccinations. Every donor was a Caucasian adult residing in Nashville, Tennessee, USA. Magnetic negative selection was used to enrich CD4+ T cells, after which naive cells were positively selected on CD45RA and the negative fraction became the memory subset. Blood was obtained by leukapheresis, after which PBMCs were separated by Ficoll-Histopaque density gradient centrifugation and cryopreserved in liquid nitrogen vapor phase. Purity and quantity of every magnetically sorted T cell population were checked by analytical flow cytometry. From each sorted fraction, genomic DNA was isolated and quantified by UV absorbance on a Nanodrop 2000c.

The TCR was taken from a woman aged 25 to 39 in good health. The chain is assembled from TRBV5-1 and TRBJ2-7; 5 matching bases give a weak D call of TRBD1. The specimen sequenced was memory CD4+ T cells sorted from blood. The sample's cell subset or site label, in plain terms: CD45RA-negative fraction. The encoded CDR3 is CASSLAAGSYEQYF. In nucleotides, the sequence is TGCGCCAGCAGCTTGGCCGCAGGGTCCTACGAGCAGTACTTC.